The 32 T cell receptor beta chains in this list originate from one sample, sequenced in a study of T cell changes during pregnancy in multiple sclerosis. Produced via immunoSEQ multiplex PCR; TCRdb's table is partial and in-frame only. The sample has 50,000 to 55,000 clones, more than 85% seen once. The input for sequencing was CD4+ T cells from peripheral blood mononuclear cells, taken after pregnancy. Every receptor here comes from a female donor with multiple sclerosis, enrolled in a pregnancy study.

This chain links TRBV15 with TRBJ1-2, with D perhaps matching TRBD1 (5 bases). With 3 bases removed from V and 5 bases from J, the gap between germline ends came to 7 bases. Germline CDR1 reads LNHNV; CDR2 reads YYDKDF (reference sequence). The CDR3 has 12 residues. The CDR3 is CATSRDTYGYTF. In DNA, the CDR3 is TGTGCCACCAGCAGGGACACTTATGGCTACACCTTC.

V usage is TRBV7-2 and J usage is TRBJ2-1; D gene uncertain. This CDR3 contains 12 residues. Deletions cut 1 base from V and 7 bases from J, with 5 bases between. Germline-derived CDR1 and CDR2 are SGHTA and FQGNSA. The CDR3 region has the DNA TGTGCCAGCAGCTTAGTTCCTAATGAGCAGTTCTTC. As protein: CASSLVPNEQFF.

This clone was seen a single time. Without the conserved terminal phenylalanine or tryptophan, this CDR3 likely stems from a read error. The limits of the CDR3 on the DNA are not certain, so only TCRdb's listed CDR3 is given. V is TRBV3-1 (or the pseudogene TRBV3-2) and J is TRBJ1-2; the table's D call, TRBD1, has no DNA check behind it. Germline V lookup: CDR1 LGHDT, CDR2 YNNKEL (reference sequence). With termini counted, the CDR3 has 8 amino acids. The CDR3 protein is CASSPGTT.

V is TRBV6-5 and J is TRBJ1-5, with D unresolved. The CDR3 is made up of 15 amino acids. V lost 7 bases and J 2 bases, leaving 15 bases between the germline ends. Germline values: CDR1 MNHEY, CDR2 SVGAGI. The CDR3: CASKSTIYGNQPQHF. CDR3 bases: TGTGCCAGCAAGTCAACAATTTATGGCAATCAGCCCCAGCATTTT.

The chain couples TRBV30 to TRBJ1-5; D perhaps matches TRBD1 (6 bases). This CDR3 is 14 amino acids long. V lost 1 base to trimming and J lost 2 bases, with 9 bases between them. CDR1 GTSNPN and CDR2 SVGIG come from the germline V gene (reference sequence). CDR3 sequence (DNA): TGTGCCTGGAGTGGGGGGCCGGGCAATCAGCCCCAGCATTTT. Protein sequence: CAWSGGPGNQPQHF.

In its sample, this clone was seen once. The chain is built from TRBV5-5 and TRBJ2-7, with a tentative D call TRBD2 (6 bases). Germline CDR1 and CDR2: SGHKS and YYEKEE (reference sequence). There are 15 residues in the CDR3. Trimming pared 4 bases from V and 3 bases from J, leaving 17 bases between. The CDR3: CASSQGTSTYYEQYF. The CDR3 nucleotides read TGTGCCAGCAGCCAAGGGACTTCCACCTACTACGAGCAGTACTTC.

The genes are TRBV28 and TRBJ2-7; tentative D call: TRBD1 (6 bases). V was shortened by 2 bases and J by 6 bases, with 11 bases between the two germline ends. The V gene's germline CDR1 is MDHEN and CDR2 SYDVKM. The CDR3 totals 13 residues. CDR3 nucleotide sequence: TGTGCCAGCAGTTTACCAGGGGTTTCCGAGCAGTACTTC. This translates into CASSLPGVSEQYF.

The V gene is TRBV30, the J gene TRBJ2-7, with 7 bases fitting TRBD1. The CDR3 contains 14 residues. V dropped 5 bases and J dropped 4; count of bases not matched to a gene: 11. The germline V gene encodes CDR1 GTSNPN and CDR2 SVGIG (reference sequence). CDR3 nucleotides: TGTGCCTGGCGAGTGGGGCAGGGGGTTTACGAGCAGTACTTC. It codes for CAWRVGQGVYEQYF.

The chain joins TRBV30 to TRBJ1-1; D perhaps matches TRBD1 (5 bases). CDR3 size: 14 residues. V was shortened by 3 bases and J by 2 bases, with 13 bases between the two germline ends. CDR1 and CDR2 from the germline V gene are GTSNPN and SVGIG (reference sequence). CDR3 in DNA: TGTGCCTGGAGGAGGCGGACACCAAACACTGAAGCTTTCTTT. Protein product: CAWRRRTPNTEAFF.

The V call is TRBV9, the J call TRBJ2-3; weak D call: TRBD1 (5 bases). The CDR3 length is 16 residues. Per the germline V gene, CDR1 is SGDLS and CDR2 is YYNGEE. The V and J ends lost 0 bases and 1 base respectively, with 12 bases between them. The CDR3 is CASSVVGVDGTDTQYF. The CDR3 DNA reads TGTGCCAGCAGCGTAGTAGGGGTAGATGGCACAGATACGCAGTATTTT.

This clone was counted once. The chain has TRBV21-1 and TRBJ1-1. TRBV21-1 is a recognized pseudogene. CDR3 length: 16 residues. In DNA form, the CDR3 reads TGTGCCAGCAGCCCCCAGAGGGAGTACATGAACACTGAAGCTTTCTTT. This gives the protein CASSPQREYMNTEAFF.

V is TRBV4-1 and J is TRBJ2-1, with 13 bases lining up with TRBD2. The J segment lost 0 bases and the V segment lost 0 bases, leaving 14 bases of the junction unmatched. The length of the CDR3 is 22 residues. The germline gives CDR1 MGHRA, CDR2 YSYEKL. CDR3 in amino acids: CASSQDPNPGLAGPHSYNEQFF. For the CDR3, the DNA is TGCGCCAGCAGCCAAGATCCGAATCCGGGACTAGCGGGACCACACTCCTACAATGAGCAGTTCTTC.

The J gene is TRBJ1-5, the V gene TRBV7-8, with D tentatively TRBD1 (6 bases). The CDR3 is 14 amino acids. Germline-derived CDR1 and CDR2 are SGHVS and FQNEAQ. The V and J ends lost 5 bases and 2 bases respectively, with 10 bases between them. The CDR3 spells CASSATGRNQPQHF. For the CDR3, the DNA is TGTGCCAGCAGCGCGACAGGTCGCAATCAGCCCCAGCATTTT.

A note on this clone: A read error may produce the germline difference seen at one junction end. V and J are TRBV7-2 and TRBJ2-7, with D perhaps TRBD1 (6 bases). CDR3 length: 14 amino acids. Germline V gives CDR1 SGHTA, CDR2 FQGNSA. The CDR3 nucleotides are TGTGCCAGCAGCTTAGCTGGACAGTCCTCCGAGCAGTGCTTC. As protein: CASSLAGQSSEQCF.

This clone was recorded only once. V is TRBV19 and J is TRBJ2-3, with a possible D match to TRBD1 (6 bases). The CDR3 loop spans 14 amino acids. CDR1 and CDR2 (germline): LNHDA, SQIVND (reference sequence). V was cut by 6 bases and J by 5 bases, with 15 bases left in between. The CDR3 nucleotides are TGTGCCAGTAGGTTCCCAGGGGATGGAGATACGCAGTATTTT. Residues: CASRFPGDGDTQYF.

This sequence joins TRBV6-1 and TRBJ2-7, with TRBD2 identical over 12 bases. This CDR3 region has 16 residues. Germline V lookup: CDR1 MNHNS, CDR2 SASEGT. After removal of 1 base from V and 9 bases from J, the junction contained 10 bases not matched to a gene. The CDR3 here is CASSEVALAGGEGQYF. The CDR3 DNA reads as TGTGCCAGCAGTGAAGTCGCCCTAGCGGGAGGGGAGGGGCAGTACTTC.

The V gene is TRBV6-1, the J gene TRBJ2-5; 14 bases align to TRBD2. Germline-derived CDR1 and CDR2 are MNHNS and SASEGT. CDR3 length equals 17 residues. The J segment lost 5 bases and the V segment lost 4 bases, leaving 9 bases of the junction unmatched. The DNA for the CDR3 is TGTGCCAGCAGTGGGGGACTAGCGGGAGTCTTCTGGGAGACCCAGTACTTC. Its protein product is CASSGGLAGVFWETQYF.

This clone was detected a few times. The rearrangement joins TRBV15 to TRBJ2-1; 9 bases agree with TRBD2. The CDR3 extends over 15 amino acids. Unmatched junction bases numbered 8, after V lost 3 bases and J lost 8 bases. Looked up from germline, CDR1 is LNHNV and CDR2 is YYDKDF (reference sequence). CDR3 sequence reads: CATSRKGLAGDEQFF. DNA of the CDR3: TGTGCCACCAGCAGGAAGGGACTAGCAGGGGATGAGCAGTTCTTC. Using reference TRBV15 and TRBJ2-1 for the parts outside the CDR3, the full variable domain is DAMVIQNPRYQVTQFGKPVTLSCSQTLNHNVMYWYQQKSSQAPKLLFHYYDKDFNNEADTPDNFQSRRPNTSFCFLDIRSPGLGDTAMYLCATSRKGLAGDEQFFGPGTRLTVL.

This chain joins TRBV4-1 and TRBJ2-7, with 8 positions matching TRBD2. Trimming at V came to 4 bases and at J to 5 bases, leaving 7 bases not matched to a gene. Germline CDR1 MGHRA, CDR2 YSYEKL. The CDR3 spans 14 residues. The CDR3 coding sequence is TGCGCCAGCAGCCCCGTCGGGAGGGGCAACGAGCAGTACTTC. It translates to CASSPVGRGNEQYF.

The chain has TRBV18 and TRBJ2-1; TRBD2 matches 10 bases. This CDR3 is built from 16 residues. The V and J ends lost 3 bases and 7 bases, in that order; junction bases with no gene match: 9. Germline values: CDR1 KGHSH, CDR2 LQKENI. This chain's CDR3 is CASSPDTSGIGNEQFF. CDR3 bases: TGTGCCAGCTCACCGGATACTAGCGGGATTGGTAATGAGCAGTTCTTC.

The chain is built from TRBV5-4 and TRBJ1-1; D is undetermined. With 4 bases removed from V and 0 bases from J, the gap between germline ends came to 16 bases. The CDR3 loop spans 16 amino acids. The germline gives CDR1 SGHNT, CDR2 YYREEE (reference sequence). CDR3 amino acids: CASSPAGRTLNTEAFF. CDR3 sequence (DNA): TGTGCCAGCAGCCCGGCGGGCAGGACTCTGAACACTGAAGCTTTCTTT.

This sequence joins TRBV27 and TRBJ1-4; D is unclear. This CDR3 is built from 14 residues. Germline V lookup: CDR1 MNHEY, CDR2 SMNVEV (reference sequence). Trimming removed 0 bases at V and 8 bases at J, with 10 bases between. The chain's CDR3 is CASSLSVTREKLFF. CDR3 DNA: TGTGCCAGCAGTTTATCGGTCACCCGGGAAAAACTGTTTTTT.

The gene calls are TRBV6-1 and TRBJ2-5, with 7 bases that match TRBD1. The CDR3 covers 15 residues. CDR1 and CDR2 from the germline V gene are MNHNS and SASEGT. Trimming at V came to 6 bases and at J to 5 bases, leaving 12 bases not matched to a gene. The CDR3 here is CASSRLTGFRETQYF. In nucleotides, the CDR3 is TGTGCCAGCAGCCGCCTGACAGGGTTCAGGGAGACCCAGTACTTC.

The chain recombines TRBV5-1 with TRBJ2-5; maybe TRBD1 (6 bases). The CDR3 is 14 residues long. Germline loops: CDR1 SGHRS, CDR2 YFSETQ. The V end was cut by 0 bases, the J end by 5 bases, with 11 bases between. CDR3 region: CASSLGAQGETQYF. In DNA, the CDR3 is TGCGCCAGCAGCTTGGGAGCGCAGGGGGAGACCCAGTACTTC.

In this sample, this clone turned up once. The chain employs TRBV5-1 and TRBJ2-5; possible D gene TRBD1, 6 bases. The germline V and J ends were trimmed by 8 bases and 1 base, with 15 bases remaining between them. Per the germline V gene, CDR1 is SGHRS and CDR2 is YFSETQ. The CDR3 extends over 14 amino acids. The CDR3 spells CASHFQGRQETQYF. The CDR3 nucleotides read TGCGCCAGTCACTTCCAGGGGCGCCAAGAGACCCAGTACTTC.

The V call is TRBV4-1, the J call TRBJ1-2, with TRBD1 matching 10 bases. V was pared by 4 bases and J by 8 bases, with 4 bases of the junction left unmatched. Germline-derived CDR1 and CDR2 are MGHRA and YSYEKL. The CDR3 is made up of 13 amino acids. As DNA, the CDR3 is TGCGCCAGCAGCCTGGACAGGGGGTCGGGCTACACCTTC. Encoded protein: CASSLDRGSGYTF.

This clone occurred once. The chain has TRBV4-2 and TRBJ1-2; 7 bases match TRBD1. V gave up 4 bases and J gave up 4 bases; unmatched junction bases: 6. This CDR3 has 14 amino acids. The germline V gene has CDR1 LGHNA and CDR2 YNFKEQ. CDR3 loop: CASSPLTGTYGYTF. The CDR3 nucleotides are TGTGCCAGCAGCCCCTTGACAGGGACCTATGGCTACACCTTC.

The CDR3 DNA is TGTGCCAGCAGCTTAGAAACCAGAAACACTGAAGCTTTCTTT. This gives the protein CASSLETRNTEAFF. The genes are TRBV7-9 and TRBJ1-1, with unresolved D. Germline CDR1 reads SEHNR; CDR2 reads FQNEAQ (reference sequence). The germline V and J ends were trimmed by 1 base and 2 bases, with 8 bases remaining between them. The CDR3 has 14 residues.

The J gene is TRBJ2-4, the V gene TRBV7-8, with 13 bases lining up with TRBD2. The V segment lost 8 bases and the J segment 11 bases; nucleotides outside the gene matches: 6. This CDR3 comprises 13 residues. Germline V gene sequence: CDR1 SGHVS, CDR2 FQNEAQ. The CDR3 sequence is CASSRTSGSVQYF. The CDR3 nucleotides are TGTGCCAGCTCCCGGACTAGCGGGAGTGTTCAGTACTTC.

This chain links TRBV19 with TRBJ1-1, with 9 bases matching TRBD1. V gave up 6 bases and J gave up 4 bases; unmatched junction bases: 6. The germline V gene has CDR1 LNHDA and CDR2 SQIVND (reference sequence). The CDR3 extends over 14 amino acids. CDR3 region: CASRLDRGLTEAFF. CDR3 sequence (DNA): TGTGCCAGTAGGTTGGACAGGGGCCTCACTGAAGCTTTCTTT.

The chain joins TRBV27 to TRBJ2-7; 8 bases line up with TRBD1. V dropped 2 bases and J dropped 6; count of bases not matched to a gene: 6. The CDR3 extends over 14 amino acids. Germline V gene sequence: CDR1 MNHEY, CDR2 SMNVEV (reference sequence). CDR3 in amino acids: CASSLGTGFAEQYF. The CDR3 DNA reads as TGTGCCAGCAGTTTAGGGACAGGCTTCGCCGAGCAGTACTTC.

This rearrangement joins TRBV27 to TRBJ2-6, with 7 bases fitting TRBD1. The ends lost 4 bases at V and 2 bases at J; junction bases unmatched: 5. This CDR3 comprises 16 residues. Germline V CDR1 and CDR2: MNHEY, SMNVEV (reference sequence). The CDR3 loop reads CASSWDSYPGANVLTF. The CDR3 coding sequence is TGTGCCAGCAGTTGGGACAGTTACCCTGGGGCCAACGTCCTGACTTTC.